One TCR beta chain is described in this entry. What antigen it recognizes has not been identified. No quality values exist for individual bases; no much larger clone is one base distant. Measured from the cysteine to the phenylalanine, the CDR3 is 16 residues long. Only the CDR3 part of the read is kept: 48 bases, read in frame from the first base. V ends up 8 bases short and J 4 bases short, with an unmatched junction base count of 12. TCR beta CDR3 regions were amplified from RNA transcripts. The TCR CDR3 was subjected to a first round of RT-PCR using the HTBI primer set and the Qiagen OneStep RT-PCR kit. Libraries were constructed in a second round of multiplex PCR, after which size selection and purification were carried out. The libraries were sequenced on an Illumina HiSeq2000 using paired-end 100 bp reads. From the authors' description of their analysis: SOAPnuke was used to process the raw data, throwing out any read that contained adapters or uncalled bases, had a mean Phred below 15, or lacked an exact constant-primer or identifier match. COPE v1.2.5 was used to merge high-quality paired reads, and clonotypes were defined as unique nucleotide sequences. Clonotypes were aligned to IMGT TRBV, TRBD and TRBJ reference segments using MiTCR v1.1. The analysis was restricted to V-J combinations with a frequency above 0.0001, which together covered approximately 99% of the repertoires. The TCS score was defined as the ratio of F50 (clonal expansion) to E x V (chaos), calculated using BLOSUM62-based TCRdist between CDR3 peptides within each V-J. Welch's t-statistics and random forest reduced approximately 520 V-J features to around 14, which were used in a naive Bayes classifier (R e1071). The similarity between thyroid and blood repertoires was quantified using the Morisita-Horn index. TCRdb redid the processing of the public reads, applying fastp at Q25 and MiXCR, and retained in-frame beta chains. Duplicate CDR3 protein sequences are folded into a single record with the most common DNA and genes. The V and J calls come from TCRdb's annotation, not from the publication. This sample is represented by around 720,000 distinct CDR3 sequences; 30% to 40% of them were singletons. The top ten constitute around 32% of the sample.

This sample was included in a study of T cells in Graves' hyperthyroidism and ophthalmopathy (dated by TCRdb to between 2017 and 2020). In terms of the full investigation: Peripheral blood samples were taken at initial diagnosis, before any treatment was given. To identify TCR V-J signatures that set the groups apart, the researchers used a discovery cohort of 100 or so patients, made up of roughly 40 with Graves' ophthalmopathy and 57 with stable Graves' hyperthyroidism. Prospective prediction of ophthalmopathy was tested in an independent validation cohort consisting of fewer than 20 hyperthyroidism patients and more than 15 patients who later progressed to ophthalmopathy. The roughly 94 discovery patients were randomly divided into training and test sets at a 7:3 ratio. In addition, the study compared T-cell repertoires in thyroid tissue and in blood from roughly 6 Graves' hyperthyroidism patients. After blood sampling, hyperthyroidism patients were treated with methimazole at a starting dose of 30 mg daily, and ophthalmopathy patients were treated with high-dose intravenous methylprednisolone. The paper describes TCR Vbeta CDR3 sequencing of 135 peripheral blood samples, made up of under 50 ophthalmopathy patients, some 80 hyperthyroidism patients and 17 progressor patients.

Graves' hyperthyroidism was defined as stable when no progression to ophthalmopathy occurred over 18 months of follow-up. The hyperthyroidism patients were between 18 and 65 years old and newly diagnosed, with a disease duration of less than 2 months. Patients with uncontrolled infections, other autoimmune diseases, pregnancy or lactation were excluded. Diagnoses were based on clinical symptoms, serum thyroxine and TRAb, thyroid ultrasound and orbital computed tomography. PBMCs were separated from about 10 ml of fresh peripheral blood using Ficoll-Paque density gradient centrifugation. Trizol reagent was used to extract total RNA, and RNA quality was then checked on an Agilent 2100 Bioanalyzer. What the work shows at the level of the full study, not this receptor alone: A model built on a 13 V-J signature distinguished ophthalmopathy from stable hyperthyroidism, reaching around 90% sensitivity and around 82% specificity in cross-validation and 80%/75% in testing. In validation, progression to ophthalmopathy was predicted by the model with 70.59% sensitivity and roughly 72% specificity, a median of about 6 months before onset. No statistical method was used to set the sample size in advance, and investigators knew the group allocation. Most expanded thyroid clonotypes (frequency above 0.001) were also detected in blood, a finding suggesting that blood repertoires may reflect thyroid immune responses.

The source is a woman aged 40 to 49 with Graves' hyperthyroidism. The chain employs TRBV12-3 or TRBV12-4 and TRBJ1-1; 11 central nucleotides agree with TRBD1. The specimen was blood. The CDR3: CASHPGQGEASTEAFF. The DNA reads TGTGCCAGCCACCCGGGACAGGGGGAGGCAAGCACTGAAGCTTTCTTT.